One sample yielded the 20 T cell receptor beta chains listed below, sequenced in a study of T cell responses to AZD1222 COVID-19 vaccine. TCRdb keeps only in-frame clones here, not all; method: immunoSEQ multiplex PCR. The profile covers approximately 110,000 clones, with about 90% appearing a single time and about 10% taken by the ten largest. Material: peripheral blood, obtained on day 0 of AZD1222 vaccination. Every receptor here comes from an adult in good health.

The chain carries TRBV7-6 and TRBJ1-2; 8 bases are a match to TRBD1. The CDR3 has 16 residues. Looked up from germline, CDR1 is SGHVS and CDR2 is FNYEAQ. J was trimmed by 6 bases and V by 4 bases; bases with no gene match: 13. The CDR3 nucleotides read TGTGCCAGCAGCTCCATCAGGGGGCGGAGGGGCGATGGCTACACCTTC. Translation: CASSSIRGRRGDGYTF.

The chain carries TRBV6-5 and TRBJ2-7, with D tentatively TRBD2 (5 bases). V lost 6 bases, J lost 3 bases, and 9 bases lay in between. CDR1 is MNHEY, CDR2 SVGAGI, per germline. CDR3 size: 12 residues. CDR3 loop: CASRDGGYEQYF. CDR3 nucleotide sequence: TGTGCCAGCAGGGACGGAGGCTACGAGCAGTACTTC.

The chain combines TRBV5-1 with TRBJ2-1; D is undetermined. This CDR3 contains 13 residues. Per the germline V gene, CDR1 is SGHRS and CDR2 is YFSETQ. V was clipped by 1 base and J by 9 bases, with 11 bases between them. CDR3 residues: CASSLRARAEQFF. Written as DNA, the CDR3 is TGCGCCAGCAGCTTGAGGGCTAGGGCTGAGCAGTTCTTC.

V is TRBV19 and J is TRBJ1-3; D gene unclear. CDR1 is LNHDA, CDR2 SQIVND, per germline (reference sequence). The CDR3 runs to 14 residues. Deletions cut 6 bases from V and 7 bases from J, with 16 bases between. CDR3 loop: CASSLHGGRNTIYF. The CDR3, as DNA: TGTGCCAGTAGCTTACATGGCGGTCGGAACACCATATATTTT.

In DNA, the CDR3 is TGTGCCAGCAGCCAAGGACCAGGAGACAGGGGTAGCTATGGCTACACCTTC. It specifies CASSQGPGDRGSYGYTF. J is TRBJ1-2 and V is TRBV3-1 (or the pseudogene TRBV3-2); 8 bases match TRBD1. There are 17 residues in the CDR3. Germline values: CDR1 LGHDT, CDR2 YNNKEL (reference sequence). The junction had 11 bases not matched to a gene; V was cut back by 1 base and J by 4 bases.

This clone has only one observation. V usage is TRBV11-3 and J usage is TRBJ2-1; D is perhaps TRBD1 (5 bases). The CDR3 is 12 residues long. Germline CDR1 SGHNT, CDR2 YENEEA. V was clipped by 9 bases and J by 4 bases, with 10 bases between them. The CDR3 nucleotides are TGTGCCAGTGGGGCTACTTACAATGAGCAGTTCTTC. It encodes CASGATYNEQFF.

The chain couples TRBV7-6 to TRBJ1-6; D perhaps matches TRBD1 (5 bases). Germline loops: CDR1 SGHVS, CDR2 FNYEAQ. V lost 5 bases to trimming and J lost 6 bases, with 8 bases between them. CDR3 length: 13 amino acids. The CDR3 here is CASSRGGNSPLHF. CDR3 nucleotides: TGTGCCAGCAGCAGGGGAGGTAATTCACCCCTCCACTTT.

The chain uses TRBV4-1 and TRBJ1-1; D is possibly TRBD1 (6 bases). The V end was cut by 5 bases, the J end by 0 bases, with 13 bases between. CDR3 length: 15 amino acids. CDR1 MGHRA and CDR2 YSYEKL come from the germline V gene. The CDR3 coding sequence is TGCGCCAGCAGCAAGAACAGGGTTTTGAACACTGAAGCTTTCTTT. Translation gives CASSKNRVLNTEAFF.

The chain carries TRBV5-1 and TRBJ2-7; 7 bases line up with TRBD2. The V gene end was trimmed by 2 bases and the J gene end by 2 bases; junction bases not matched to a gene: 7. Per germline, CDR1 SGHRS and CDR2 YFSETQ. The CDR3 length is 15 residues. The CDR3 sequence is CASSFLSGFTYEQYF. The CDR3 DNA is TGCGCCAGCAGCTTCCTTAGCGGGTTTACCTACGAGCAGTACTTC. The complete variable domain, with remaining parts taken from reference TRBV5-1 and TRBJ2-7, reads KAGVTQTPRYLIKTRGQQVTLSCSPISGHRSVSWYQQTPGQGLQFLFEYFSETQRNKGNFPGRFSGRQFSNSRSEMNVSTLELGDSALYLCASSFLSGFTYEQYFGPGTRLTVT.

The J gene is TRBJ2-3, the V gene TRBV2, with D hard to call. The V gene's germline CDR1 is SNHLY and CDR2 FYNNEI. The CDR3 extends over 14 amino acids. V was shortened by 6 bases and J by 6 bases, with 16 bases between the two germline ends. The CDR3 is CASRPTFLGDTQYF. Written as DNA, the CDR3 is TGTGCCAGCAGGCCAACCTTCCTTGGGGATACGCAGTATTTT.

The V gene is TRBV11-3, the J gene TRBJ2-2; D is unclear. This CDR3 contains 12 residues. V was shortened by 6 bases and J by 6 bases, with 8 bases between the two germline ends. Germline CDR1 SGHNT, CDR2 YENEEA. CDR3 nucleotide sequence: TGTGCCAGCAGTCCTGGTCCCGGGGAGCTGTTTTTT. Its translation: CASSPGPGELFF.

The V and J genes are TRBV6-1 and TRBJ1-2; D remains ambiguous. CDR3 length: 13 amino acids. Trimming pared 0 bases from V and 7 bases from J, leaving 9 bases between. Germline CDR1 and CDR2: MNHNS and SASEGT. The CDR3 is CASSEAGGTGYTF. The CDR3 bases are TGTGCCAGCAGTGAAGCGGGAGGTACTGGCTACACCTTC.

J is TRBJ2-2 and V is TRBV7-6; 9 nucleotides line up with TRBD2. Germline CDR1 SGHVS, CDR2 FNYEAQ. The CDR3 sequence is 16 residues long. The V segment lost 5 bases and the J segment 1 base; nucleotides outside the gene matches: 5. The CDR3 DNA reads TGTGCCAGCAGCCCAGGGACTAGCAGGAACACCGGGGAGCTGTTTTTT. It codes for CASSPGTSRNTGELFF. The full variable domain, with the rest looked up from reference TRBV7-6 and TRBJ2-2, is GAGVSQSPRYKVTKRGQDVALRCDPISGHVSLYWYRQALGQGPEFLTYFNYEAQQDKSGLPNDRFSAERPEGSISTLTIQRTEQRDSAMYRCASSPGTSRNTGELFFGEGSRLTVL.

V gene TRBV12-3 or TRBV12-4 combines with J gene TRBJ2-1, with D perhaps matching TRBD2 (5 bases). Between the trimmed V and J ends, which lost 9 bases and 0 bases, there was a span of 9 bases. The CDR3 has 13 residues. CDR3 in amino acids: CASGLGSYNEQFF. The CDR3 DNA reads TGTGCCAGTGGACTGGGCTCCTACAATGAGCAGTTCTTC.

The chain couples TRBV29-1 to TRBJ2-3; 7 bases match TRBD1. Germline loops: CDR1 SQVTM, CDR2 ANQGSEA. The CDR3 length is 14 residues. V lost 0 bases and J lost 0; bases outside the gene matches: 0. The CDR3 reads CSVEDRGSTDTQYF. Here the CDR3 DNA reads TGCAGCGTTGAAGACAGGGGGAGCACAGATACGCAGTATTTT.

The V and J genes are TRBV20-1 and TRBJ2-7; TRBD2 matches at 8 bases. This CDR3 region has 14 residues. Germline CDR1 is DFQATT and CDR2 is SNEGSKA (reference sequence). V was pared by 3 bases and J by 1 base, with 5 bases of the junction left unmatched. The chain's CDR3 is CSASRSGDSYEQYF. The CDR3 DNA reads TGCAGTGCTAGTCGTAGCGGGGATTCCTACGAGCAGTACTTC.

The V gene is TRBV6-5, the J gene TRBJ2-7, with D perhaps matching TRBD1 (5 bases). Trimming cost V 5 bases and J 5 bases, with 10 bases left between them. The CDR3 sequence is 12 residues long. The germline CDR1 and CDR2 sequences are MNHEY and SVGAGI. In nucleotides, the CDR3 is TGTGCCAGCAGTAGGGGCTCGCACGAGCAGTACTTC. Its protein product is CASSRGSHEQYF.

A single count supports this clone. CDR3 region: CATSRGRGGWTF. The DNA for the CDR3 is TGTGCCACCAGCAGAGGGAGGGGAGGGTGGACCTTC. The rearrangement uses TRBV15 and TRBJ1-2; a possible D gene is TRBD1 (5 bases). The CDR3 consists of 12 residues. From germline, CDR1 is LNHNV and CDR2 YYDKDF (reference sequence). V was cut by 1 base and J by 14 bases, with 14 bases left in between.

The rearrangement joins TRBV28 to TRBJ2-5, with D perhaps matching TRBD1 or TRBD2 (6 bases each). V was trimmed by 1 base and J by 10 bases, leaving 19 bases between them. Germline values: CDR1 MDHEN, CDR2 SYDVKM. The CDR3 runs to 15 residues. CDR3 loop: CASSLSGGGGEDQYF. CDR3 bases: TGTGCCAGCAGTTTATCAGGAGGGGGAGGTGAGGACCAGTACTTC.

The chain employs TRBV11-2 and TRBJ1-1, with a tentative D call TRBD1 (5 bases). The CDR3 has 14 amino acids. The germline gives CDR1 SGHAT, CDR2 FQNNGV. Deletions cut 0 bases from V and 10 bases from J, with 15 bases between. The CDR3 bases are TGTGCCAGCAGCTTAGAGGACAACGCCATCGGAGCTTTCTTT. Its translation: CASSLEDNAIGAFF. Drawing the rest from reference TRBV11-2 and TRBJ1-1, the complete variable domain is EAGVAQSPRYKIIEKRQSVAFWCNPISGHATLYWYQQILGQGPKLLIQFQNNGVVDDSQLPKDRFSAERLKGVDSTLKIQPAKLEDSAVYLCASSLEDNAIGAFFGQGTRLTVV.